The present entry profiles one T cell receptor beta chain with its context. What it binds is not known. CDR1 is SGHRS and CDR2 is YFSETQ in the germline V gene. Losses at the gene ends were 4 bases for V and 4 bases for J; bases not matched to a gene: 12. The CDR3 runs to 18 residues. The data derive from a study of cytomegalovirus exposure and HLA in healthy donors. Findings and caveats of the study: Most subjects had HLA-A and HLA-B alleles reportedly predicted accurately by TCR beta sequences.

Amplification used 60 Vbeta primers and 13 Jbeta primers. Only in-frame clones appear in the TCRdb table, and some are missing; sequencing was by immunoSEQ multiplex PCR. The table has 150,000 to 200,000 clones, around 86% seen once. The receptor comes from a woman younger than 35 in good health and CMV-seronegative. The J gene is TRBJ2-2, the V gene TRBV5-1; 11 positions agree with TRBD1. Sequencing was performed on PBMCs. The chain's CDR3 is CASSPDRGLPRTTGELFF. The CDR3 nucleotides are TGCGCCAGCAGCCCGGACAGGGGGCTTCCGAGGACCACCGGGGAGCTGTTTTTT.